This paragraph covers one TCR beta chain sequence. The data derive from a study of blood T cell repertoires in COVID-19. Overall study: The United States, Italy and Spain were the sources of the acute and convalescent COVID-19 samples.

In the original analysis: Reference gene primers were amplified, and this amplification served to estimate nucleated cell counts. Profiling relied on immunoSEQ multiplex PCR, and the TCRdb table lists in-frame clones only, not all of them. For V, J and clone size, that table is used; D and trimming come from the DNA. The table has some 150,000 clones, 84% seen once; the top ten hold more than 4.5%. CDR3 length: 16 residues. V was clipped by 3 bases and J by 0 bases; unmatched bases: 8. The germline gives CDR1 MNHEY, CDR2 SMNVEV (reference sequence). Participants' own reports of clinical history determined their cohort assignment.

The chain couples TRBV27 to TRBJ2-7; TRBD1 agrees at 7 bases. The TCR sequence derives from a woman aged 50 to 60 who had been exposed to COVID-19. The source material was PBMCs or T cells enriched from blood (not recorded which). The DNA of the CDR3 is TGTGCCAGCAGTTTTCTCGGGACAGTTGGCTCCTACGAGCAGTACTTC. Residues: CASSFLGTVGSYEQYF.